The rows below give T cell receptor beta chains drawn from one sample of a study of T cells in Graves' hyperthyroidism and ophthalmopathy. TCRdb reprocessed the multiplex PCR reads via MiXCR and lists one record per CDR3 protein. The data contain 450,000 to 550,000 distinct CDR3 sequences, around 22% of them singletons. Sequencing used blood. Receptors originate from a woman aged 30 to 39 with Graves' ophthalmopathy. The conserved cysteine and the conserved F or W are not part of the CDR3 here.

v_call cdr3_length cdr3_aa
TRBV5-6 12 ASSPRQGGETQY
TRBV6-5 13 ASSYNSQALIEAF
TRBV2 12 ASNVVGSSYEQY
TRBV28 12 ASSLNRAAGELF
TRBV30 9 AWRLNSPLH
TRBV5-1 12 ASSLDSPNYGYT
TRBV11-2 13 ASSRTGSEANVLT
TRBV9 10 ASSGSTYVLT
TRBV20-1 10 SASPGDAGYT
TRBV29-1 10 SVVYTGETQY
TRBV2 13 ASSDHPGVNTEAF
TRBV15 11 ATSRDMSYEQY
TRBV19 11 ASKGRSNQPQH
TRBV5-1 12 ASSSLAGGYEQY
TRBV3-1 14 ASSQEGTGKTGELF